This T cell receptor beta chain was sequenced in a study of OX40 agonist ivuxolimab in advanced cancers. General observations from the study: Dose levels from 0.1 to 3.0 mg/kg saw CD4+ and CD8+ blood T cells expand clonally by week 6. The specificity for antigen of the expanded peripheral T cells was not determined. In general, CD8+ T cells held more expanded clones than CD4+ did, on average.

Using immunoSEQ multiplex PCR, the repertoire was profiled, and TCRdb retains in-frame clones only, with some absent. The table has 91,000 or so clones, roughly 94% seen once. Details on this clone: The antigen is unknown.

The CDR3 runs to 13 residues. Germline V gives CDR1 LNHNV, CDR2 YYDKDF (reference sequence). Trimming stripped 2 bases from V and 10 bases from J, with 12 bases between. This clonotype was obtained from an adult with an advanced solid tumor such as melanoma, head and neck, liver or kidney cancer. The chain carries TRBV15 and TRBJ2-1, with D possibly being TRBD1 (5 bases). Here the sequenced sample was CD4+ or CD8+ T cells sorted from blood, taken in a trial of the OX40 agonist ivuxolimab. CDR3 residues: CATSRRQQLEQFF. CDR3 in DNA: TGTGCCACCAGCAGAAGACAGCAATTGGAGCAGTTCTTC. The variable domain in full, completed from reference TRBV15 and TRBJ2-1, reads DAMVIQNPRYQVTQFGKPVTLSCSQTLNHNVMYWYQQKSSQAPKLLFHYYDKDFNNEADTPDNFQSRRPNTSFCFLDIRSPGLGDTAMYLCATSRRQQLEQFFGPGTRLTVL.